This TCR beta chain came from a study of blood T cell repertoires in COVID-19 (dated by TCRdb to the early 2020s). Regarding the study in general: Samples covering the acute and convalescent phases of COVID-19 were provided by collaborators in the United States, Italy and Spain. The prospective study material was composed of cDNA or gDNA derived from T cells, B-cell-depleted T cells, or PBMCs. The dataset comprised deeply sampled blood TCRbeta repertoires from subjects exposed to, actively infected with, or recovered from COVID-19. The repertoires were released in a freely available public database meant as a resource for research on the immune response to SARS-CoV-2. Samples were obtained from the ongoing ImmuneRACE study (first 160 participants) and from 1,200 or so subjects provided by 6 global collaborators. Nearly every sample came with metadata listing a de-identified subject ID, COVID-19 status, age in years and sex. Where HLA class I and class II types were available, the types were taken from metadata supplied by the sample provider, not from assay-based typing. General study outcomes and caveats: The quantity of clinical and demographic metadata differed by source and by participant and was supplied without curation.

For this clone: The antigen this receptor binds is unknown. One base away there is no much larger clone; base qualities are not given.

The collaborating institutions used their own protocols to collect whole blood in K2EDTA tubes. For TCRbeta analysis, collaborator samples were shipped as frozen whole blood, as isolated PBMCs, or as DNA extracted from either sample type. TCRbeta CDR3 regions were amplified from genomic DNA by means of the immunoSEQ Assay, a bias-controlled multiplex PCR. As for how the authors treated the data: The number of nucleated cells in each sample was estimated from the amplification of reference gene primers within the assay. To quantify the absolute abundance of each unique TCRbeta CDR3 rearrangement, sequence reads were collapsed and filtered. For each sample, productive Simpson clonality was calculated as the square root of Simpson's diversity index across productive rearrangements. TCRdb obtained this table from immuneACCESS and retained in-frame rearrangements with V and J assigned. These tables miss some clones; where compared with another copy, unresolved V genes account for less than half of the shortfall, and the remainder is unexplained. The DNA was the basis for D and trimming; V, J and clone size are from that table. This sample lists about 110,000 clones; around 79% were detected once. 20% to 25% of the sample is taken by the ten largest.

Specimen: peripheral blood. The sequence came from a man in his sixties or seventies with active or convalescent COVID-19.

The bases read TGTGCCAGCAAACCGGGGACAAGCTCTGGAAACACCATATATTTT. This is translated as CASKPGTSSGNTIYF. The chain was built from TRBV2 and TRBJ1-3; a weak D assignment points to TRBD1 (6 bases agree). Via the germline V gene, CDR1 is SNHLY and CDR2 FYNNEI. V gives up 7 bases and J gives up 0 bases, and the segment between their germline ends measures 13 bases. The cysteine opens and the phenylalanine closes a CDR3 of 15 amino acids. CDR3 DNA is the only sequence kept; it has 45 bases, read in frame from the first base.